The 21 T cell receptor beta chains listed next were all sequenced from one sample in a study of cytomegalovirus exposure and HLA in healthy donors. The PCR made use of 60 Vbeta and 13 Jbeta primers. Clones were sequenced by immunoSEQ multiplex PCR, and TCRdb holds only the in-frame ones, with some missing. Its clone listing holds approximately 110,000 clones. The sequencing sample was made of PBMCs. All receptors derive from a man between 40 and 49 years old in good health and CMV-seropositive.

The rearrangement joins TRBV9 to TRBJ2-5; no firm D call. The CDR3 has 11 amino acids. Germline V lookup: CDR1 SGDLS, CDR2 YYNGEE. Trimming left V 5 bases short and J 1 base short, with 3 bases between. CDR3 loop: CASRAQETQYF. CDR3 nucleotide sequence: TGTGCCAGCAGAGCCCAAGAGACCCAGTACTTC.

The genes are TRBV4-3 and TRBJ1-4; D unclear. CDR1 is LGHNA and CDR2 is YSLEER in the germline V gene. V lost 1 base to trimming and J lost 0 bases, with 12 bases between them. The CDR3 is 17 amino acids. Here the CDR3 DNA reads TGCGCCAGCAGCCAAGCCCTCATAGTTGCAACTAATGAAAAACTGTTTTTT. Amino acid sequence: CASSQALIVATNEKLFF.

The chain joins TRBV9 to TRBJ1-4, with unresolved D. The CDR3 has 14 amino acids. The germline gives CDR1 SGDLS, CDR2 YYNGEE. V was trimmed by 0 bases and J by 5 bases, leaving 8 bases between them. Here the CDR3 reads CASSVDSPNEKLFF. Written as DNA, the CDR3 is TGTGCCAGCAGCGTAGACAGCCCGAATGAAAAACTGTTTTTT.

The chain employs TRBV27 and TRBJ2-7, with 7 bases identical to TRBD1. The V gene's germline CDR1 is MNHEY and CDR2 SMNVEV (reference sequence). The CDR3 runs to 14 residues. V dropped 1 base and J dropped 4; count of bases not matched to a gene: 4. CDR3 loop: CASSLYTGDYEQYF. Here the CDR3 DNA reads TGTGCCAGCAGTTTATACACAGGGGATTACGAGCAGTACTTC.

The CDR3 loop is CASSEPGQGFEQFF. In DNA, the CDR3 is TGTGCCAGCAGCGAGCCGGGACAGGGATTTGAGCAGTTCTTC. The chain joins TRBV14 to TRBJ2-1; 9 positions agree with TRBD1. V shed 5 bases and J 9 bases; nucleotides not matched to a gene: 8. The CDR3 loop spans 14 amino acids. The germline gives CDR1 SGHDN, CDR2 FVKESK. The full variable domain, with the rest looked up from reference TRBV14 and TRBJ2-1, is EAGVTQFPSHSVIEKGQTVTLRCDPISGHDNLYWYRRVMGKEIKFLLHFVKESKQDESGMPNNRFLAERTGGTYSTLKVQPAELEDSGVYFCASSEPGQGFEQFFGPGTRLTVL.

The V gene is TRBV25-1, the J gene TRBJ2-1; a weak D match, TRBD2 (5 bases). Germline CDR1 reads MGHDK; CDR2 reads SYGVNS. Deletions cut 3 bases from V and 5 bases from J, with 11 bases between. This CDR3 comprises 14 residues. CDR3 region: CASSERVGNNEQFF. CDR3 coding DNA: TGTGCCAGCAGTGAGCGGGTGGGAAACAATGAGCAGTTCTTC.

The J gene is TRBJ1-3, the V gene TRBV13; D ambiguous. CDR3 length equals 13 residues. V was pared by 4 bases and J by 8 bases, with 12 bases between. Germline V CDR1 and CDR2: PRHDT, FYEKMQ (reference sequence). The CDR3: CASSSRPEDTIYF. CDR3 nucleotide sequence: TGTGCCAGCAGCTCCCGACCCGAGGACACCATATATTTT.

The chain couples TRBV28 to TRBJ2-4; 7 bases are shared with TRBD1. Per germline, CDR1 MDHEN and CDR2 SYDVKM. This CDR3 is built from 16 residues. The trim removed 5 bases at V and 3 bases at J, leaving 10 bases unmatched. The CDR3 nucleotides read TGTGCCAGCAGTCCTCCCGACAGGGACGGCAAAAACATTCAGTACTTC. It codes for CASSPPDRDGKNIQYF.

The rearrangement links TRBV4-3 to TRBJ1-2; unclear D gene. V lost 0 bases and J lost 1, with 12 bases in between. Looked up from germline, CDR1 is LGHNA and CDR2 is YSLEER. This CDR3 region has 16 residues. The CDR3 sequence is CASSQDPGYSNYGYTF. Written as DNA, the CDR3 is TGCGCCAGCAGCCAAGATCCGGGGTATAGTAACTATGGCTACACCTTC.

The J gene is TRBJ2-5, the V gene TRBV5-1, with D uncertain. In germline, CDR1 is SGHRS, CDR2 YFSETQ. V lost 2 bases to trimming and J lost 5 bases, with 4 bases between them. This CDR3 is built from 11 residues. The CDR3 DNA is TGCGCCAGCAGCTTTGAGGAGACCCAGTACTTC. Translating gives CASSFEETQYF.

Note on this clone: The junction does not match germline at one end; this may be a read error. CDR3 coding DNA: TGTGCTAGCAGTGAAGGACAGGGCTCCTACGAGCAGTACTTC. It is translated as CASSEGQGSYEQYF. V is TRBV7-7 and J is TRBJ2-7, with TRBD1 matching over 8 bases. CDR3 length equals 14 residues. Germline V gene data show CDR1 as SSHAT and CDR2 as FNYEAQ (reference sequence).

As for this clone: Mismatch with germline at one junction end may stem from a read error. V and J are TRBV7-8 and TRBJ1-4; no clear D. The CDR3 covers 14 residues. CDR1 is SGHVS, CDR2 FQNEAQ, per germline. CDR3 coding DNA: TGTGCCAGCACCTTAATGGGAGGACCTGGGAAACTGTTTTTT. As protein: CASTLMGGPGKLFF.

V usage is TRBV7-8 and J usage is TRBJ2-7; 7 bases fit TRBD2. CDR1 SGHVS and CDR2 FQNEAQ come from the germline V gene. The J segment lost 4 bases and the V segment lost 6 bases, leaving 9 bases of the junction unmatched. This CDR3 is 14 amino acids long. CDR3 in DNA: TGTGCCAGCAGTCTTAGGGAGGGTCGTTACGAGCAGTACTTC. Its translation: CASSLREGRYEQYF.

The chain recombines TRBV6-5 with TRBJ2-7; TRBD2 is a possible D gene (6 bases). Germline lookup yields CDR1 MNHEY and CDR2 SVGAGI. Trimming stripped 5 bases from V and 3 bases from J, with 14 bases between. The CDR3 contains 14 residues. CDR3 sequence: CASSDRDFYYEQYF. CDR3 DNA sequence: TGTGCCAGCAGTGACCGGGACTTCTACTACGAGCAGTACTTC.

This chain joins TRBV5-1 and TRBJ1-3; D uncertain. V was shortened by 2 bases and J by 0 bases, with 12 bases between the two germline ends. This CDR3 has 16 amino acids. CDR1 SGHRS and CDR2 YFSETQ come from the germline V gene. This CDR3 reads CASSFGRPDSGNTIYF. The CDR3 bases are TGCGCCAGCAGCTTTGGCAGGCCGGACTCTGGAAACACCATATATTTT.

The CDR3 region is CASSQEGGPDPSYEQYF. The DNA for the CDR3 is TGCGCCAGCAGCCAAGAAGGAGGGCCGGACCCATCCTACGAGCAGTACTTC. This chain uses TRBV4-1 with TRBJ2-7; possibly TRBD2 for D (6 bases). CDR1 MGHRA and CDR2 YSYEKL come from the germline V gene. V shed 0 bases and J shed 1 base, with 16 bases lying between them. This CDR3 spans 17 amino acids.

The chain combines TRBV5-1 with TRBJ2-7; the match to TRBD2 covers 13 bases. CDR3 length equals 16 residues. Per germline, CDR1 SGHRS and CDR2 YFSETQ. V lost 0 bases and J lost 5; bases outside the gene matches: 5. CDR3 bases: TGCGCCAGCAGCTTGGAACTAGCGGGAGGGCCCAACGAGCAGTACTTC. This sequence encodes CASSLELAGGPNEQYF.

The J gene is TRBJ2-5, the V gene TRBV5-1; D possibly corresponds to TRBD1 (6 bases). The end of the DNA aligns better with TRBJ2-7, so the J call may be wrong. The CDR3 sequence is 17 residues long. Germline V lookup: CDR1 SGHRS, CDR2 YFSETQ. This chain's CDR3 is CASSSPSPRQVKDEQYF. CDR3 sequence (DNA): TGCGCCAGCAGCTCTCCCTCCCCGCGACAGGTAAAGGACGAGCAGTACTTC.

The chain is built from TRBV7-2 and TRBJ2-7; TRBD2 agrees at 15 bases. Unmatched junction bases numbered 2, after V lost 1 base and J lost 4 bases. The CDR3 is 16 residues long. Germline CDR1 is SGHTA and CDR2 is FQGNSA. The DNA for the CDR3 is TGTGCCAGCAGCTTAGAGGGGACTAGCGGGAGGTACGAGCAGTACTTC. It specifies CASSLEGTSGRYEQYF.

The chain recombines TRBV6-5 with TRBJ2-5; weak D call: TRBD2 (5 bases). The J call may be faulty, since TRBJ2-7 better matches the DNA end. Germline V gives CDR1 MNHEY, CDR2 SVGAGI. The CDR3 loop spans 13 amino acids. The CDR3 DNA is TGTGCCAGCAGTTACCGGATAGAGGGCGAGCAGTACTTC. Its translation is CASSYRIEGEQYF.

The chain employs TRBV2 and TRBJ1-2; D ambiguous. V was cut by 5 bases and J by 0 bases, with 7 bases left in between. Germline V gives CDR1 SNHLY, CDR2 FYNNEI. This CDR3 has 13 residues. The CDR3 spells CASSLESNYGYTF. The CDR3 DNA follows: TGTGCCAGCAGTTTAGAGTCTAACTATGGCTACACCTTC.